Following are 28 T cell receptor beta chains from one sample sequenced in a study of cytomegalovirus exposure and HLA in healthy donors. The study ran its PCR with 60 Vbeta and 13 Jbeta primers. The table came from immunoSEQ multiplex PCR; TCRdb's copy has only in-frame clones and leaves some out. Found here are tens of thousands of clones, 65% to 70% of them singletons; the top ten hold about 22%. Sequencing was performed on PBMCs. The receptors were gathered from a man between 40 and 49 years old in good health and CMV-seropositive.

The rearrangement uses TRBV5-8 and TRBJ1-4; D is unresolved. Per the germline V gene, CDR1 is SGHTS and CDR2 is YDEGEE. The CDR3 consists of 14 residues. The V and J ends lost 1 base and 4 bases respectively, with 8 bases between them. The CDR3 nucleotides read TGTGCCAGCAGCTTGTCGCGGATTAATGAAAAACTGTTTTTT. Protein: CASSLSRINEKLFF.

The CDR3 loop is CASRGEYGYTF. CDR3 DNA: TGCGCCTCGCGGGGGGAATATGGCTACACCTTC. The chain carries TRBV10-1 and TRBJ1-2; the D gene is possibly TRBD1 (5 bases). Per the germline V gene, CDR1 is WNHNN and CDR2 is SYGVQD (reference sequence). The CDR3 loop spans 11 amino acids. Trimming left V 11 bases short and J 5 bases short, with 12 bases between.

The J gene is TRBJ2-3, the V gene TRBV29-1; 8 bases match TRBD2. Germline CDR1 and CDR2: SQVTM and ANQGSEA. This CDR3 is built from 13 residues. The V and J ends lost 3 bases and 2 bases, in that order; junction bases with no gene match: 1. This CDR3 reads CSVDSGVTDTQYF. In DNA form, the CDR3 reads TGCAGCGTTGATAGCGGGGTCACAGATACGCAGTATTTT.

This clone was seen only a few times. V is TRBV27 and J is TRBJ1-6; the match to TRBD1 covers 9 bases. V was pared by 6 bases and J by 10 bases, with 7 bases of the junction left unmatched. CDR1 and CDR2 (germline): MNHEY, SMNVEV (reference sequence). This CDR3 has 14 amino acids. CDR3 loop: CASSQTGGLSPLHF. For the CDR3, the DNA is TGTGCCAGCAGCCAAACAGGGGGCTTATCACCCCTCCACTTT.

This chain links TRBV14 with TRBJ2-3; TRBD1 matches 8 bases. V lost 6 bases, J lost 2 bases, and 4 bases stayed unmatched. The germline CDR1 and CDR2 sequences are SGHDN and FVKESK. This CDR3 has 14 residues. As DNA, the CDR3 is TGTGCCAGCAGTCCGGGACAGGCCACAGATACGCAGTATTTT. It encodes CASSPGQATDTQYF.

Here the CDR3 reads CASSLGGEQFF. CDR3 sequence (DNA): TGTGCCAGCAGCTTAGGAGGTGAGCAGTTCTTC. This rearrangement joins TRBV11-2 to TRBJ2-1; D unclear. V lost 1 base and J 9 bases, leaving 4 bases between the germline ends. The germline CDR1 and CDR2 sequences are SGHAT and FQNNGV. The CDR3 has 11 residues. The full variable domain, with the rest looked up from reference TRBV11-2 and TRBJ2-1, is EAGVAQSPRYKIIEKRQSVAFWCNPISGHATLYWYQQILGQGPKLLIQFQNNGVVDDSQLPKDRFSAERLKGVDSTLKIQPAKLEDSAVYLCASSLGGEQFFGPGTRLTVL.

This clone was detected a few times. This sequence joins TRBV20-1 and TRBJ1-2; D is perhaps TRBD1 (5 bases). The CDR3 length is 9 residues. Germline V gene lookup returns CDR1 DFQATT and CDR2 SNEGSKA (reference sequence). V dropped 8 bases and J dropped 5 bases, with 6 bases sitting between them. CDR3 residues: CSQGYGYTF. As DNA, the CDR3 is TGCAGTCAGGGTTATGGCTACACCTTC.

This chain links TRBV6-5 with TRBJ1-4, with D possibly TRBD1 on 5 matching bases. Looked up from germline, CDR1 is MNHEY and CDR2 is SVGAGI. V shed 0 bases and J shed 4 bases, with 9 bases lying between them. This CDR3 has 15 residues. The CDR3 nucleotides read TGTGCCAGCAGTTACTCTTTACAGGTTAATGAAAAACTGTTTTTT. It is translated as CASSYSLQVNEKLFF.

This clone appeared a single time. At one boundary the junction diverges from the germline segment, which might be a read error. The V gene is TRBV2, the J gene TRBJ2-7; TRBD2 matches at 14 bases. The CDR3 is made up of 15 amino acids. Germline loops: CDR1 SNHLY, CDR2 FYNNEI. The CDR3 DNA is TGTGCCAGTAGTGTCCGACTAGCGGGGGGGCAAGAGCAGTACTTC. As protein: CASSVRLAGGQEQYF.

The chain uses TRBV4-1 and TRBJ2-1; 9 positions agree with TRBD1. The CDR3 has 18 residues. With 1 base clipped from V and 6 bases from J, the junction kept 13 bases outside the gene matches. The germline V gene encodes CDR1 MGHRA and CDR2 YSYEKL. The CDR3 loop is CASSQALWTGARSNEQFF. The CDR3 region has the DNA TGCGCCAGCAGCCAAGCGTTGTGGACAGGGGCAAGGAGCAATGAGCAGTTCTTC.

This chain connects TRBV15 to TRBJ1-6; TRBD1 matches 7 bases. Germline V gene sequence: CDR1 LNHNV, CDR2 YYDKDF (reference sequence). The V segment lost 3 bases and the J segment 15 bases; nucleotides outside the gene matches: 8. The CDR3 is made up of 13 amino acids. Here the CDR3 reads CATSRGNRGGLHF. The CDR3 nucleotides read TGTGCCACCAGCAGGGGGAACAGGGGTGGCCTCCACTTT.

The chain has TRBV25-1 and TRBJ1-1; D possibly corresponds to TRBD1 (6 bases). V lost 8 bases to trimming and J lost 1 base, with 11 bases between them. CDR3 length equals 13 residues. The germline V gene has CDR1 MGHDK and CDR2 SYGVNS. The CDR3 protein is CASSRQENTEAFF. The CDR3 coding sequence is TGTGCCAGCTCACGACAGGAGAACACTGAAGCTTTCTTT.

The V call is TRBV5-1, the J call TRBJ2-2; 9 bases are shared with TRBD1. CDR1 is SGHRS and CDR2 is YFSETQ in the germline V gene. The CDR3 extends over 15 amino acids. Trimming removed 5 bases from V and 7 bases from J; junction bases left unmatched: 9. CDR3 DNA: TGCGCCAGCAGTCCCGGGACAGGGATAAACGGGGAGCTGTTTTTT. Translation gives CASSPGTGINGELFF.

V is TRBV6-6 and J is TRBJ2-5; D possibly corresponds to TRBD1 (7 bases). With the DNA end fitting TRBJ2-7 better, the J assignment may be wrong. This CDR3 spans 14 amino acids. Looked up from germline, CDR1 is MNHNY and CDR2 is SVGAGI (reference sequence). The CDR3 nucleotides read TGTGCCAGCAGTCTCGGAGGGGGCCCCTACGAGCAGTACTTC. Translating it yields CASSLGGGPYEQYF.

This clone was recorded once. The rearrangement links TRBV6-4 to TRBJ2-1, with 11 bases matching TRBD2. Germline assignment: CDR1 MRHNA and CDR2 SNTAGT. V dropped 6 bases and J dropped 1; count of bases not matched to a gene: 2. The CDR3 is 15 amino acids. CDR3 nucleotide sequence: TGTGCCAGCAGAGCTAGCGGGGGGTCCTACAATGAGCAGTTCTTC. Residues: CASRASGGSYNEQFF.

V gene TRBV28 combines with J gene TRBJ2-5, with 14 nucleotides matching TRBD2. The CDR3 covers 14 residues. CDR1 and CDR2 from the germline V gene are MDHEN and SYDVKM. The trim removed 9 bases at V and 5 bases at J, leaving 5 bases unmatched. CDR3 DNA: TGTGCCAGTTTGACTAGCGGGGGGGCGGAGACCCAGTACTTC. Its protein product is CASLTSGGAETQYF.

CDR3 residues: CASSVSTGSNQPQHF. Written as DNA, the CDR3 is TGTGCCAGCAGCGTATCGACAGGGAGCAATCAGCCCCAGCATTTT. V gene TRBV9 combines with J gene TRBJ1-5; 7 bases match TRBD1. The germline gives CDR1 SGDLS, CDR2 YYNGEE. This CDR3 contains 15 residues. V shed 1 base, J shed 1 base, and the junction held 2 bases outside the gene matches. Together with reference TRBV9 and TRBJ1-5, the CDR3 gives the full variable domain: DSGVTQTPKHLITATGQRVTLRCSPRSGDLSVYWYQQSLDQGLQFLIQYYNGEERAKGNILERFSAQQFPDLHSELNLSSLELGDSALYFCASSVSTGSNQPQHFGDGTRLSIL.

The chain has TRBV6-5 and TRBJ2-5; tentative D call: TRBD2 (6 bases). Germline V gene sequence: CDR1 MNHEY, CDR2 SVGAGI. The CDR3 spans 12 residues. Between the trimmed V and J ends, which lost 6 bases and 5 bases, there was a span of 10 bases. The CDR3: CASRTGEETQYF. The DNA for the CDR3 is TGTGCCAGCAGAACGGGGGAGGAGACCCAGTACTTC.

In its sample, this clone was seen a few times. The chain combines TRBV4-1 with TRBJ1-2; D remains ambiguous. The CDR3 length is 13 residues. Trimming took off 4 bases at V and 6 bases at J, with 12 bases between the two ends. Germline-derived CDR1 and CDR2 are MGHRA and YSYEKL. CDR3 DNA sequence: TGCGCCAGCAGCCCTGACTCCCGACATGGCTACACCTTC. Translated, it gives CASSPDSRHGYTF.

This clone was recorded once. One end of the junction varies from germline; a read error may be responsible. The chain is built from TRBV7-7 and TRBJ1-2; the match to TRBD1 covers 8 bases. Looked up from germline, CDR1 is SSHAT and CDR2 is FNYEAQ (reference sequence). The CDR3 spans 13 residues. CDR3 residues: CASSFRQGMGYTF. The CDR3 nucleotides are TGTGCTAGCAGCTTCAGACAGGGGATGGGCTACACCTTC.

The rearrangement joins TRBV19 to TRBJ1-4; 8 nucleotides match TRBD1. The CDR3 length is 15 residues. CDR1 is LNHDA, CDR2 SQIVND, per germline (reference sequence). Trimming removed 5 bases from V and 4 bases from J; junction bases left unmatched: 6. DNA of the CDR3: TGTGCCAGTAGTGGAATGGACAGGGATAATGAAAAACTGTTTTTT. Its translation: CASSGMDRDNEKLFF. Full variable domain (rest looked up from reference TRBV19 and TRBJ1-4): DGGITQSPKYLFRKEGQNVTLSCEQNLNHDAMYWYRQDPGQGLRLIYYSQIVNDFQKGDIAEGYSVSREKKESFPLTVTSAQKNPTAFYLCASSGMDRDNEKLFFGSGTQLSVL.

The J gene is TRBJ2-2, the V gene TRBV5-8; TRBD2 aligns across 12 bases. The CDR3 has 17 amino acids. CDR1 and CDR2 (germline): SGHTS, YDEGEE. V shed 4 bases, J shed 1 base, and the junction held 5 bases outside the gene matches. CDR3 loop: CASSPRLAGVNTGELFF. CDR3 in DNA: TGTGCCAGCAGCCCAAGACTAGCGGGGGTGAACACCGGGGAGCTGTTTTTT.

The rearrangement links TRBV2 to TRBJ1-1; 10 bases fit TRBD1. There are 15 residues in the CDR3. V shed 6 bases and J 4 bases; nucleotides not matched to a gene: 8. Germline CDR1 is SNHLY and CDR2 is FYNNEI. The CDR3 coding sequence is TGTGCCAGCAGAGATGCCGGACAGGGGGGCACTGAAGCTTTCTTT. This sequence encodes CASRDAGQGGTEAFF.

This clone was recorded once. The chain combines TRBV7-9 with TRBJ1-1; no firm D call. The CDR3 extends over 13 amino acids. Germline assignment: CDR1 SEHNR and CDR2 FQNEAQ (reference sequence). With 1 base removed from V and 1 base from J, the gap between germline ends came to 4 bases. CDR3 in amino acids: CASSLGQNTEAFF. In DNA, the CDR3 is TGTGCCAGCAGCTTAGGACAGAACACTGAAGCTTTCTTT.

This clone was counted a single time. The CDR3 sequence is CASSPTRTLDTQYF. CDR3 coding DNA: TGTGCCAGCAGCCCTACAAGGACACTCGATACGCAGTATTTT. V and J are TRBV6-5 and TRBJ2-3, with D tentatively TRBD1 (5 bases). CDR1 and CDR2 from the germline V gene are MNHEY and SVGAGI. The CDR3 loop spans 14 amino acids. V was shortened by 6 bases and J by 6 bases, with 16 bases between the two germline ends.

In its sample, this clone was seen a few times. CDR3 sequence (DNA): TGTGCCAGCAGGCTGACGGGGGACCACGAGCAGTACTTC. It specifies CASRLTGDHEQYF. The chain couples TRBV27 to TRBJ2-7; D might be TRBD2 (6 bases). The CDR3 loop spans 13 amino acids. CDR1 and CDR2 (germline): MNHEY, SMNVEV (reference sequence). The V and J ends lost 6 bases and 5 bases respectively, with 14 bases between them.

This clone was detected once. This sequence joins TRBV9 and TRBJ2-3, with 14 bases lining up with TRBD2. The CDR3 extends over 16 amino acids. CDR1 is SGDLS, CDR2 YYNGEE, per germline. The V and J ends lost 0 bases and 5 bases, in that order; junction bases with no gene match: 2. CDR3 residues: CASSVGGLAGVDTQYF. The CDR3 DNA follows: TGTGCCAGCAGCGTAGGGGGACTAGCGGGGGTAGATACGCAGTATTTT.

V and J are TRBV9 and TRBJ2-7; weak D call: TRBD1 (5 bases). This CDR3 has 14 residues. With 0 bases removed from V and 2 bases from J, the gap between germline ends came to 9 bases. Germline V gives CDR1 SGDLS, CDR2 YYNGEE. The CDR3 protein is CASSVEGSAYEQYF. The CDR3 region has the DNA TGTGCCAGCAGCGTAGAGGGGTCCGCCTACGAGCAGTACTTC.